These T cell receptor beta chains were read from a single sample in a study of blood T cell repertoires in COVID-19. Using immunoSEQ multiplex PCR, the repertoire was profiled, and TCRdb retains in-frame clones only, with some absent. The repertoire holds about 100,000 clones, with around 90% as singletons. The source material was peripheral blood. These receptor sequences come from a human donor in a cohort sampled during active COVID-19. The CDR3 runs from the conserved cysteine through the conserved F or W. A D gene is named only where the DNA matches it firmly. The size entry is marked missing in some rows and otherwise reads once, few, many or a size class.

>-|-|TRBJ1-6|TRBV10-3
CAISHQEEGSSPLHF
TGTGCCATCAGTCACCAAGAAGAGGGCTCTTCACCCCTCCACTTT
>-|TRBD2|TRBJ2-7|TRBV6-2/TRBV6-3
CASSSIRLAGMGEQYF
TGTGCCAGCAGTTCAATTCGGCTAGCGGGAATGGGCGAGCAGTACTTC
>once|-|TRBJ1-1|TRBV7-9
CASSDAIGGYTEAFF
TGTGCCAGCTCCGACGCCATCGGGGGATACACTGAAGCTTTCTTT
>-|-|TRBJ1-5|TRBV4-3
CASSQEALLQPQHF
TGCGCCAGCAGCCAAGAAGCCCTCCTACAGCCCCAGCATTTT
>-|-|TRBJ2-7|TRBV9
CASSVGGAEGRDEQYF
TGTGCCAGCAGCGTAGGTGGCGCGGAGGGCAGGGACGAGCAGTACTTC
>-|TRBD1|TRBJ1-2|TRBV7-9
CASSFTQGAGYGYTF
TGTGCCAGCAGCTTTACCCAGGGGGCGGGCTATGGCTACACCTTC
>-|-|TRBJ1-2|TRBV25-1
CASQGRGPDGYTF
TGTGCCAGCCAGGGGCGGGGGCCTGATGGCTACACCTTC
>-|TRBD1|TRBJ1-5|TRBV7-2
CASSPSRGPNQPQHF
TGTGCCAGCAGCCCCTCCAGGGGGCCCAATCAGCCCCAGCATTTT
>-|-|TRBJ1-1|TRBV4-3
CASSHRGHDMNTEAFF
TGCGCCAGCAGCCACCGCGGACACGATATGAACACTGAAGCTTTCTTT
>few|-|TRBJ1-5|TRBV5-1
CASSLTEGPSQPQHF
TGCGCCAGCAGCCTGACAGAAGGCCCTTCGCAGCCCCAGCATTTT
>-|TRBD1|TRBJ1-1|TRBV11-3
CASSTRDSEAFF
TGTGCCAGCAGCACCCGGGACAGTGAAGCTTTCTTT
>-|TRBD1|TRBJ2-4|TRBV19
CASSPTGVRNIQYF
TGTGCCAGTAGTCCTACAGGGGTCAGGAACATTCAGTACTTC
>-|TRBD1|TRBJ2-1|TRBV5-1
CASSLAPGQRPNEQFF
TGCGCCAGCAGCTTGGCCCCGGGACAGAGACCCAATGAGCAGTTCTTC
>once|-|TRBJ1-1|TRBV5-4
CASSLGGEELNTEAFF
TGTGCCAGCAGCTTGGGCGGGGAAGAACTGAACACTGAAGCTTTCTTT
>-|TRBD1|TRBJ1-2|TRBV6-5
CASRLTGAGGYTF
TGTGCCAGCAGGCTGACAGGGGCGGGAGGCTACACCTTC
>-|-|TRBJ2-5|TRBV28
CASSFTRLGQETQYF
TGTGCCAGCAGTTTTACGAGACTTGGACAAGAGACCCAGTACTTC
>once|TRBD1|TRBJ1-1|TRBV7-6
CASSLALLGTANTEAFF
TGTGCCAGCAGCTTAGCCCTGTTAGGGACAGCAAACACTGAAGCTTTCTTT